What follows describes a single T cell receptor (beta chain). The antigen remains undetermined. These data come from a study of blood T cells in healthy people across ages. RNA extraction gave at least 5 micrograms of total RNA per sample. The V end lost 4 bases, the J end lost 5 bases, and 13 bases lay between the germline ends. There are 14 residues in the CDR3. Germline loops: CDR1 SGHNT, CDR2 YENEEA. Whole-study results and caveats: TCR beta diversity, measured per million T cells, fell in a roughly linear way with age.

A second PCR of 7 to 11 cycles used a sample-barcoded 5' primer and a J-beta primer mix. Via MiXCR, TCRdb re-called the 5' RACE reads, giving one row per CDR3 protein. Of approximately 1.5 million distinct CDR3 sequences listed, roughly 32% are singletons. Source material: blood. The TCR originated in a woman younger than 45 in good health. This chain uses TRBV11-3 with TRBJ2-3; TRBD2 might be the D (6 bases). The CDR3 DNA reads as TGTGCCAGCAGCTCGGGGGTTAGAAGAGATACGCAGTATTTT. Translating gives CASSSGVRRDTQYF.